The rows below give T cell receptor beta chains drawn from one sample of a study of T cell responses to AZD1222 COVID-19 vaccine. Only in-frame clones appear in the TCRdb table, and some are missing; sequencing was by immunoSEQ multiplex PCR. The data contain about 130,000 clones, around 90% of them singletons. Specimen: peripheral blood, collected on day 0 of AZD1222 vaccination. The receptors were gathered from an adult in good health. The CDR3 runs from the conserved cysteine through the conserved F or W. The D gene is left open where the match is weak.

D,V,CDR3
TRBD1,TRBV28,CASTRTGADTEAFF
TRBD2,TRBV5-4,CASSLALAGVYEQYF
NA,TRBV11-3,CASSPGRDEQYF
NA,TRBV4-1,CASSHYGGAVGELFF
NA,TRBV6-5,CASSKGGTSTYEQYF
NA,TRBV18,CASSLFSESWETQYF
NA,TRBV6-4,CASSDSSGSYNEQFF
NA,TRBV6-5,CATAGIHSPLHF
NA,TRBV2,CASSDTPDSNYGYTF
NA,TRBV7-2,CASSPHQGGYEQYF
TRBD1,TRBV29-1,CSGGQGEGYEQYF
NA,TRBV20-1,CSASTGLYGYTF
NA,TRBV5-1,CASSADSDGYTF
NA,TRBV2,CASSPDSYTEAFF
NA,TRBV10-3,CAISESQAYGYTF
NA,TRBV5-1,CASSLERYQETQYF
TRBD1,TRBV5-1,CASSQRQGQDEKLFF
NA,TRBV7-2,CASSLGSVSGNTIYF
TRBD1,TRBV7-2,CASSGRDREGTALHF
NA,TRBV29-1,CSVEFKAEYTEAFF
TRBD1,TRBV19,CASSPGTGLNTEAFF
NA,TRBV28,CASSTHGVNNEKLFF
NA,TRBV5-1,CASSPATGSYNEQFF
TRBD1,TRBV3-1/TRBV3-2,CASSSAGQGGTEAFF